This TCR beta chain appears in the sequencing data of a study of cytomegalovirus exposure and HLA in healthy donors. Study outcomes and limitations: The authors later found TCR association rates varying by HLA locus, with DRB1 most and HLA-C fewest. Earlier findings revealed that most TCR beta V segments proved productive either about 90% or about 30% of the time. A later analysis associated approximately 17,000 TCR beta sequences with HLA alleles at a 0.05 false discovery rate. According to the study, around 150 TCR beta chains were cytomegalovirus-associated.

As concerns this clone: Its target is not known.

Germline values: CDR1 SGHAT, CDR2 FQDESV (reference sequence). The CDR3 contains 16 residues. Unmatched junction bases numbered 9, after V lost 5 bases and J lost 0 bases. In the PCR, 60 Vbeta and 13 Jbeta primers were used. The repertoire was sequenced with immunoSEQ multiplex PCR; TCRdb's copy has only in-frame clones and lacks some. The sample holds 200,000 to 250,000 clones, over 80% seen once. The chain links TRBV11-1 to TRBJ2-7, with 8 bases lining up with TRBD1. The sample was PBMCs. This clonotype was obtained from a boy between 2 and 15 years old in good health and CMV-seronegative. The CDR3 DNA follows: TGTGCCAGCAGCCCTCGACAGGGGCCGTACTCCTACGAGCAGTACTTC. Protein product: CASSPRQGPYSYEQYF.